Reported below is one T cell receptor (beta chain). A junction end diverges from the germline sequence, so it may reflect a read error. This specimen belongs to a study of immune heterogeneity within non-small cell lung tumors. It was a multiplex PCR that amplified TCR beta CDR3, with 32 V and 13 J primers. A single record per CDR3 protein comes from TCRdb applying MiXCR to the multiplex PCR reads. This sample has 20,000 to 25,000 distinct CDR3 sequences; less than 35% occur once, and the top ten carry about 3.8%. Germline V gene data show CDR1 as GTSNPN and CDR2 as SVGIG (reference sequence). The length of the CDR3 is 14 residues. The template consisted of bulk tumor genomic DNA, with about 640 ng used per sample. Widely spaced biopsies, several per primary tumor, were obtained at surgery. Patients underwent curative surgery for untreated, newly diagnosed non-small cell lung cancer.

This sequence joins TRBV30 and TRBJ2-1; D unresolved. Sequenced: lung tumor tissue. This receptor was obtained from a man in his forties with non-small cell lung cancer. The DNA of the CDR3 is TGTGCCTGGGGTGTGGACGCCACTTTTCATGAGCAGTTCTTC. This translates into CAWGVDATFHEQFF.